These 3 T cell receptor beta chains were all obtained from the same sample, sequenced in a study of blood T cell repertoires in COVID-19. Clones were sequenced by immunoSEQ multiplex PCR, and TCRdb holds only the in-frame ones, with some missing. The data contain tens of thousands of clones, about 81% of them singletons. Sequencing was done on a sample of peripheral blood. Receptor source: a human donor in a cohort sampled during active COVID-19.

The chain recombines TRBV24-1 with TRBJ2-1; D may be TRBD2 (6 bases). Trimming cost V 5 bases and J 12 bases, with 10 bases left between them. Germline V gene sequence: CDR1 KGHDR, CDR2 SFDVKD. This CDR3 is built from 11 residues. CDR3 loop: CATSAGVGQFF. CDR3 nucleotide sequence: TGTGCCACCAGTGCGGGAGTTGGGCAGTTCTTC.

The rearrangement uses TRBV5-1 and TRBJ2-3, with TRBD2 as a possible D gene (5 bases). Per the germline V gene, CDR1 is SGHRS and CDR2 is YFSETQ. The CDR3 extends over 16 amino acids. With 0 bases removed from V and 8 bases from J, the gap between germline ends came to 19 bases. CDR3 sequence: CASSLEWGVATSTQYF. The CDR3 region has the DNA TGCGCCAGCAGCTTGGAATGGGGAGTTGCCACAAGTACGCAGTATTTT.

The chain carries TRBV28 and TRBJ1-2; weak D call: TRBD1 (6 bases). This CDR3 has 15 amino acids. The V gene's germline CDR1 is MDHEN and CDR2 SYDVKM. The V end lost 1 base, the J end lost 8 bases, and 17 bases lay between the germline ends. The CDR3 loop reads CASSLLRGRTDGYTF. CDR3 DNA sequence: TGTGCCAGCAGTTTATTACGAGGTCGGACAGACGGCTACACCTTC.